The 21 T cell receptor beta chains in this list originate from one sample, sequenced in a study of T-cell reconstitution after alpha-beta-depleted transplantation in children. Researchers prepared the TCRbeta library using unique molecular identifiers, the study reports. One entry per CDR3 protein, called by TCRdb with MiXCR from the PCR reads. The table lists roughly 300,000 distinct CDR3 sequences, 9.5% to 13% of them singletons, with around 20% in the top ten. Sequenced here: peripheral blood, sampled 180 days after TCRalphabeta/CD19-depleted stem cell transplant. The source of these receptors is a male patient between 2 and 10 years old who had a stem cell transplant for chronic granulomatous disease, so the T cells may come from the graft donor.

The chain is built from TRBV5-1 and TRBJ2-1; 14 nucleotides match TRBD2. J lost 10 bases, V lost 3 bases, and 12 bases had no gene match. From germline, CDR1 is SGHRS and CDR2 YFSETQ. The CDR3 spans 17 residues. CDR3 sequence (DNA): TGCGCCAGCAGCTCAGGACTAGCGGGAGGAAAAGTGAACGAGCAGTTCTTC. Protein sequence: CASSSGLAGGKVNEQFF. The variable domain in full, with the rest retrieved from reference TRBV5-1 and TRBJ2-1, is KAGVTQTPRYLIKTRGQQVTLSCSPISGHRSVSWYQQTPGQGLQFLFEYFSETQRNKGNFPGRFSGRQFSNSRSEMNVSTLELGDSALYLCASSSGLAGGKVNEQFFGPGTRLTVL.

CDR3: CASSSMTSGVYNEQFF. In DNA, the CDR3 is TGTGCCAGTAGTTCAATGACTAGCGGAGTTTACAATGAGCAGTTCTTC. The gene calls are TRBV19 and TRBJ2-1; 9 bases match TRBD2. Losses at the gene ends were 5 bases for V and 4 bases for J; bases not matched to a gene: 9. The CDR3 is made up of 16 amino acids. The germline V gene has CDR1 LNHDA and CDR2 SQIVND (reference sequence).

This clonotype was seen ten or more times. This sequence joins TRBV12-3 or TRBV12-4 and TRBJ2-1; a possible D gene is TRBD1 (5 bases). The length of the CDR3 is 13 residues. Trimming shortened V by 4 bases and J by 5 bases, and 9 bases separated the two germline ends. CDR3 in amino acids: CASSYDSDNEQFF. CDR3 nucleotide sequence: TGTGCCAGCAGTTATGACAGCGACAATGAGCAGTTCTTC.

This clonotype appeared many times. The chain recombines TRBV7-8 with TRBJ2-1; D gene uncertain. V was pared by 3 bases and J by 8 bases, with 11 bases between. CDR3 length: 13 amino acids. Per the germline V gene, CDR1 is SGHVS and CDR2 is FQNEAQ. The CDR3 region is CASSLGNTDEQFF. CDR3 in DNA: TGTGCCAGCAGCTTGGGTAATACGGATGAGCAGTTCTTC.

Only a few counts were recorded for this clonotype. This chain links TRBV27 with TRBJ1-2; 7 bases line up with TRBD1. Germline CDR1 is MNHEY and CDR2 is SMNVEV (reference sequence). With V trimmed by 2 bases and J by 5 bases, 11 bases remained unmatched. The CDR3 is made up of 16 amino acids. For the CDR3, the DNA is TGTGCCAGCAGTTTAGATCCAGGGGGGTCTTGGTATGGCTACACCTTC. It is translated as CASSLDPGGSWYGYTF.

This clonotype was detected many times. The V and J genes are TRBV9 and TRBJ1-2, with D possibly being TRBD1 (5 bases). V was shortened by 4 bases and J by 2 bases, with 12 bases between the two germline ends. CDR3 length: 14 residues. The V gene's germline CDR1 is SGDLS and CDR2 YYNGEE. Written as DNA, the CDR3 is TGTGCCAGCAGCACGGGACCGTTAAACTATGGCTACACCTTC. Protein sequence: CASSTGPLNYGYTF.

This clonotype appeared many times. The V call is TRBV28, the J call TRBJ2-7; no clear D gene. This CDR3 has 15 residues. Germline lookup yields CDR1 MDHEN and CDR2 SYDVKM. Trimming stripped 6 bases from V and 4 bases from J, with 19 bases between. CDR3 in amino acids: CASSPWTSQAYEQYF. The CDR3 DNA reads TGTGCCAGCAGCCCTTGGACGAGTCAGGCATACGAGCAGTACTTC.

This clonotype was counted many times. The CDR3 region is CAIRAYPVTDTQYF. The CDR3 bases are TGTGCCATCAGAGCATACCCGGTGACAGATACGCAGTATTTT. The chain combines TRBV10-3 with TRBJ2-3, with unresolved D. CDR3 size: 14 residues. Germline CDR1 reads ENHRY; CDR2 reads SYGVKD. The V and J ends lost 6 bases and 3 bases respectively, with 13 bases between them.

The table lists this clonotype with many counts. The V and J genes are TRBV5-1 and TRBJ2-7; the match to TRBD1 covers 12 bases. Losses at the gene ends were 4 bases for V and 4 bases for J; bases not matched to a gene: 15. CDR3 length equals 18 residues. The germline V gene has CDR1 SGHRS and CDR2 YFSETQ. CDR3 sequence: CASSPGQGAVLAVYEQYF. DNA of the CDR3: TGCGCCAGCAGCCCGGGACAGGGGGCGGTGCTAGCCGTTTACGAGCAGTACTTC.

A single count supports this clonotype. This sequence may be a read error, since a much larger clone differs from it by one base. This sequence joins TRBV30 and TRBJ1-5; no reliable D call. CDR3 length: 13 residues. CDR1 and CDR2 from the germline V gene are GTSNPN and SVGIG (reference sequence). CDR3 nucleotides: TGTGCCTGGTCGTGGGGTCCGAATCACCCCCAGCATTTT. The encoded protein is CAWSWGPNHPQHF.

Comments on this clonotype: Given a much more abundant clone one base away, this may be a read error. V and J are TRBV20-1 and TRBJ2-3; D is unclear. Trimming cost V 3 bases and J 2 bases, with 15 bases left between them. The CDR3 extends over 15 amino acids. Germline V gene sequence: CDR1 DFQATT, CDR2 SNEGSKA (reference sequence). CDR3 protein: CSARPSSEFTDTQYF. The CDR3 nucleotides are TGCAGTGCTAGGCCTTCGTCGGAGTTCACAGATACGCAGTATTTT.

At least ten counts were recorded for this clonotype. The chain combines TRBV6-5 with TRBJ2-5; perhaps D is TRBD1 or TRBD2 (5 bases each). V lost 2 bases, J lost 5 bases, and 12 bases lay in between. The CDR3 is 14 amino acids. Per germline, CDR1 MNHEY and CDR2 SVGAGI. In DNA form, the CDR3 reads TGTGCCAGCAGTTACCTAGACAGAGGGGAGACCCAGTACTTC. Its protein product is CASSYLDRGETQYF.

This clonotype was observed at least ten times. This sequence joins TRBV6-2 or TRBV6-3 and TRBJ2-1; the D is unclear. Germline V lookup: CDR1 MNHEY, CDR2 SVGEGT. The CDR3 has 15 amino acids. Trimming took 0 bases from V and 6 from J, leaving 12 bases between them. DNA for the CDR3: TGTGCCAGCAGTTACTCGGGCTCCCAGGCCAATGAGCAGTTCTTC. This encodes CASSYSGSQANEQFF.

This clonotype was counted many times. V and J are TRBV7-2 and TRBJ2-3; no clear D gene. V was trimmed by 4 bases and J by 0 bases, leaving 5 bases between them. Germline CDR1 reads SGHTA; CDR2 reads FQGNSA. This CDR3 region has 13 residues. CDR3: CASSSDSTDTQYF. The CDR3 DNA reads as TGTGCCAGCAGCTCGGACAGCACAGATACGCAGTATTTT. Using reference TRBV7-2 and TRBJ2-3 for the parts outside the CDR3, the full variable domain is GAGVSQSPSNKVTEKGKDVELRCDPISGHTALYWYRQSLGQGLEFLIYFQGNSAPDKSGLPSDRFSAERTGGSVSTLTIQRTQQEDSAVYLCASSSDSTDTQYFGPGTRLTVL.

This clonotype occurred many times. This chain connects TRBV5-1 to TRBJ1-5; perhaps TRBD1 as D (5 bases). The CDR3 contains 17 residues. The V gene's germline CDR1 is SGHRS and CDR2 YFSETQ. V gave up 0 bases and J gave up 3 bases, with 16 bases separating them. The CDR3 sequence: CASSLGAGEDINQPQHF. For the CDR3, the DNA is TGCGCCAGCAGCTTGGGGGCGGGGGAGGATATCAATCAGCCCCAGCATTTT.

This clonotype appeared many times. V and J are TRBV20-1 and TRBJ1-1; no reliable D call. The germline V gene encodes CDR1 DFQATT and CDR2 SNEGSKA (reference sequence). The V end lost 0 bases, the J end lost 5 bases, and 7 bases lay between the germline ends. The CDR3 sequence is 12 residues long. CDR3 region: CSARDLITEAFF. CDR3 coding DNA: TGCAGTGCTAGAGATCTCATAACTGAAGCTTTCTTT.

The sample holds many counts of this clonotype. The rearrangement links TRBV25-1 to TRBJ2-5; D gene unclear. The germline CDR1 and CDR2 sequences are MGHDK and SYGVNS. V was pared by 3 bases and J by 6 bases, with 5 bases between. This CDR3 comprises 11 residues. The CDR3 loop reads CASSDEKTQYF. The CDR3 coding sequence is TGTGCCAGCAGTGACGAAAAGACCCAGTACTTC.

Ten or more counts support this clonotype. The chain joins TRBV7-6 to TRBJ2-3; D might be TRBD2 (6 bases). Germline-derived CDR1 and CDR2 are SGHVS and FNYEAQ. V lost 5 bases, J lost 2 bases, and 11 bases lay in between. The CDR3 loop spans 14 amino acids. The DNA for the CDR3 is TGTGCCAGCAGCCTCGGAGGGGACACAGATACGCAGTATTTT. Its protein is CASSLGGDTDTQYF.

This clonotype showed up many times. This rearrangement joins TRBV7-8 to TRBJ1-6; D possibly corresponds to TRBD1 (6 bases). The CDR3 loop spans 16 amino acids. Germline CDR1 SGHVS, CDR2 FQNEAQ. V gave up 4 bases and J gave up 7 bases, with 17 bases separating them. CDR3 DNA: TGTGCCAGCAGCTCCTCGCGGGGGCTGTGGAATTCACCCCTCCACTTT. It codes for CASSSSRGLWNSPLHF. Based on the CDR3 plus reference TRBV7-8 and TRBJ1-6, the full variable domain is GAGVSQSPRYKVAKRGQDVALRCDPISGHVSLFWYQQALGQGPEFLTYFQNEAQLDKSGLPSDRFFAERPEGSVSTLKIQRTQQEDSAVYLCASSSSRGLWNSPLHFGNGTRLTVT.

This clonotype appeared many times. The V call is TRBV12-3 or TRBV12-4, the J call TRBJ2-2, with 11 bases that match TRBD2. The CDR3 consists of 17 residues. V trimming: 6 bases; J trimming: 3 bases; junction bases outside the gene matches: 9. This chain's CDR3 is CASRSLAGGPDTGELFF. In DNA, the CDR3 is TGTGCCAGCAGATCCTTAGCGGGAGGGCCAGACACCGGGGAGCTGTTTTTT.

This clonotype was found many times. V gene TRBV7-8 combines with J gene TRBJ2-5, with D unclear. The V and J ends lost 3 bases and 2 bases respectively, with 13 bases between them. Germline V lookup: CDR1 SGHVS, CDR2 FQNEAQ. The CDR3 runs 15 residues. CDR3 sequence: CASSFGASLQETQYF. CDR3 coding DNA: TGTGCCAGCAGCTTTGGCGCGTCGTTACAAGAGACCCAGTACTTC.